Listed here are 17 T cell receptor beta chains from one sample, sequenced in a study of blood T cell repertoires in COVID-19 (dated by TCRdb to between 2020 and 2021). Library prep was done by the immunoSEQ multiplex PCR assay. Drawn from immuneACCESS, this table holds only the in-frame rearrangements with V and J called that TCRdb kept. Clones are partly lost; checked studies trace under half to an unresolved V gene and leave the rest unexplained. Across this sample there are some 300,000 clones, with more than 75% seen only once. Jointly, the top ten make up around 4% of the sample. The sequenced material came from PBMCs or T cells enriched from blood (not recorded which). The source of these receptors is a man under 40 who had recovered from COVID-19.

The chain has TRBV12-3 or TRBV12-4 and TRBJ2-7; unclear D gene. V lost 3 bases and J lost 6, with 9 bases in between. The CDR3 runs 12 residues. The CDR3 here is CASSFGSPEQYF. In DNA form, the CDR3 reads TGTGCCAGCAGTTTCGGGTCACCCGAGCAGTACTTC.

The chain employs TRBV5-5 and TRBJ2-1; tentative D call: TRBD1 (6 bases). CDR1 SGHKS and CDR2 YYEKEE come from the germline V gene (reference sequence). The CDR3 spans 13 residues. Trimming cost V 4 bases and J 13 bases, with 18 bases left between them. The CDR3 sequence: CASSLPGAREQFF. CDR3 DNA sequence: TGTGCCAGCAGCCTACCAGGGGCCCGGGAACAGTTCTTC.

The V gene is TRBV7-6, the J gene TRBJ1-1; weak D call: TRBD1 (6 bases). Germline V gives CDR1 SGHVS, CDR2 FNYEAQ. The CDR3 loop spans 13 amino acids. V was shortened by 5 bases and J by 6 bases, with 13 bases between the two germline ends. CDR3 nucleotide sequence: TGTGCCAGCAGCCCTACAGGGTGGGCTGAAGCTTTCTTT. As protein: CASSPTGWAEAFF.

The V call is TRBV28, the J call TRBJ2-7; perhaps TRBD2 as D (7 bases). The CDR3 consists of 15 residues. Deletions cut 4 bases from V and 1 base from J, with 14 bases between. CDR1 MDHEN and CDR2 SYDVKM come from the germline V gene. Here the CDR3 reads CASSSGGGGSYEQYF. As DNA, the CDR3 is TGTGCCAGCAGTTCTGGAGGGGGGGGATCCTACGAGCAGTACTTC.

This clone has just one count. The chain carries TRBV27 and TRBJ2-1, with D perhaps TRBD1 (5 bases). The germline V gene has CDR1 MNHEY and CDR2 SMNVEV (reference sequence). The V and J ends lost 3 bases and 4 bases respectively, with 7 bases between them. The CDR3 has 13 residues. The CDR3 DNA reads as TGTGCCAGCAGTTTTGACAGTTACAATGAGCAGTTCTTC. Translating it yields CASSFDSYNEQFF.

The rearrangement joins TRBV27 to TRBJ1-1, with D uncertain. The V end was cut by 0 bases, the J end by 5 bases, with 13 bases between. The CDR3 has 15 amino acids. Germline V gene sequence: CDR1 MNHEY, CDR2 SMNVEV (reference sequence). CDR3 protein: CASSLSPGPGTEAFF. As DNA, the CDR3 is TGTGCCAGCAGTTTATCGCCAGGCCCGGGGACTGAAGCTTTCTTT.

This CDR3 reads CASSLWDSYEQYF. CDR3 coding DNA: TGTGCCAGCAGCCTATGGGACAGCTACGAGCAGTACTTC. The V call is TRBV3-1 (or the pseudogene TRBV3-2), the J call TRBJ2-7, with 7 bases lining up with TRBD1. The germline V gene encodes CDR1 LGHDT and CDR2 YNNKEL (reference sequence). Trimming took 4 bases from V and 3 from J; bases not matched to a gene: 3. CDR3 length: 13 amino acids.

The chain is built from TRBV27 and TRBJ1-3, with TRBD1 as a possible D gene (5 bases). The germline V gene encodes CDR1 MNHEY and CDR2 SMNVEV (reference sequence). The V end lost 2 bases, the J end lost 2 bases, and 7 bases lay between the germline ends. The CDR3 extends over 14 amino acids. The CDR3 bases are TGTGCCAGCAGTTTAGGGGCGGCTGGAAACACCATATATTTT. It codes for CASSLGAAGNTIYF.

The rearrangement links TRBV5-1 to TRBJ1-5; TRBD1 is a possible D gene (6 bases). The CDR3 covers 15 residues. Germline lookup yields CDR1 SGHRS and CDR2 YFSETQ. V gave up 4 bases and J gave up 3 bases, with 14 bases separating them. In DNA, the CDR3 is TGCGCCAGCAGCCAGGGGTCTTCCCCCAATCAGCCCCAGCATTTT. As protein: CASSQGSSPNQPQHF.

The chain is built from TRBV11-2 and TRBJ2-7; no clear D. The CDR3 sequence is 11 residues long. CDR1 and CDR2 (germline): SGHAT, FQNNGV. Trimming took 5 bases from V and 4 from J, leaving 6 bases between them. CDR3 amino acids: CASSQAYEQYF. The CDR3 DNA is TGTGCCAGCAGCCAGGCATACGAGCAGTACTTC. Full variable domain (rest looked up from reference TRBV11-2 and TRBJ2-7): EAGVAQSPRYKIIEKRQSVAFWCNPISGHATLYWYQQILGQGPKLLIQFQNNGVVDDSQLPKDRFSAERLKGVDSTLKIQPAKLEDSAVYLCASSQAYEQYFGPGTRLTVT.

This chain connects TRBV7-9 to TRBJ1-2, with D hard to call. The V end lost 5 bases, the J end lost 4 bases, and 8 bases lay between the germline ends. Per germline, CDR1 SEHNR and CDR2 FQNEAQ (reference sequence). The CDR3 totals 12 residues. CDR3 residues: CASSVDFYGYTF. DNA of the CDR3: TGTGCCAGCAGCGTGGACTTCTATGGCTACACCTTC.

The chain links TRBV5-4 to TRBJ1-4; D uncertain. V was shortened by 0 bases and J by 8 bases, with 14 bases between the two germline ends. Germline CDR1 reads SGHNT; CDR2 reads YYREEE (reference sequence). The CDR3 is 15 amino acids. The CDR3 loop reads CASSLDVSSLEKLFF. The CDR3 DNA reads as TGTGCCAGCAGCTTGGATGTTTCCTCCCTCGAAAAACTGTTTTTT.

The chain carries TRBV6-5 and TRBJ2-1, with D possibly TRBD1 on 5 matching bases. The CDR3 length is 14 residues. Between the trimmed V and J ends, which lost 8 bases and 5 bases, there was a span of 16 bases. The V gene's germline CDR1 is MNHEY and CDR2 SVGAGI. CDR3 nucleotides: TGTGCCAGCCCGGAAGCGTGGGGCCACAATGAGCAGTTCTTC. Protein sequence: CASPEAWGHNEQFF.

The V gene is TRBV4-1, the J gene TRBJ2-7; TRBD1 agrees at 12 bases. Losses at the gene ends were 2 bases for V and 6 bases for J; bases not matched to a gene: 5. CDR1 and CDR2 (germline): MGHRA, YSYEKL. CDR3 length: 15 amino acids. Written as DNA, the CDR3 is TGCGCCAGCAGCCAAACAGGGACAGGGGGCGGCGAGCAGTACTTC. Its translation is CASSQTGTGGGEQYF.

This clone showed up just once. J is TRBJ2-1 and V is TRBV20-1; 8 bases are shared with TRBD1. V lost 5 bases, J lost 14 bases, and 5 bases stayed unmatched. This CDR3 has 10 residues. Per the germline V gene, CDR1 is DFQATT and CDR2 is SNEGSKA (reference sequence). The CDR3 DNA reads TGCAGTGCTGACGGGACAGGAAAGTTCTTC. Residues: CSADGTGKFF.

The chain has TRBV7-9 and TRBJ2-1; unclear D gene. Looked up from germline, CDR1 is SEHNR and CDR2 is FQNEAQ (reference sequence). Deletions cut 8 bases from V and 8 bases from J, with 10 bases between. The CDR3 extends over 11 amino acids. CDR3 amino acids: CASRRSDEQFF. The CDR3 DNA follows: TGTGCCAGCCGGCGGAGTGATGAGCAGTTCTTC. The full variable domain, completed using reference TRBV7-9 and TRBJ2-1, is DTGVSQNPRHKITKRGQNVTFRCDPISEHNRLYWYRQTLGQGPEFLTYFQNEAQLEKSRLLSDRFSAERPKGSFSTLEIQRTEQGDSAMYLCASRRSDEQFFGPGTRLTVL.

The chain recombines TRBV7-2 with TRBJ1-3; D ambiguous. Germline V gene lookup returns CDR1 SGHTA and CDR2 FQGNSA. Between the trimmed V and J ends, which lost 2 bases and 0 bases, there was a span of 17 bases. CDR3 size: 18 residues. The chain's CDR3 is CASSLSPGSTSSGNTIYF. DNA of the CDR3: TGTGCCAGCAGCTTATCACCAGGCTCCACCAGCTCTGGAAACACCATATATTTT.